A single T cell receptor (beta chain) is shown here with its context. This CDR3 is 17 amino acids long. The ends lost 1 base at V and 6 bases at J; junction bases unmatched: 9. Germline assignment: CDR1 SGHRS and CDR2 YFSETQ. This specimen comes from a study of beta chain features in type 1 diabetes. Expressed TCRB transcripts were sequenced, since all the RNA that had been isolated was reverse transcribed. The read count averaged approximately 4 million across naive, central memory and regulatory T cell samples. Assay: immunoSEQ multiplex PCR; the TCRdb copy retains only in-frame clones and omits some. This sample has some 410,000 clones; over 10% occur once, and the top ten carry approximately 0.05%.

The sequence was collected from a woman between 18 and 29 years old in good health. The specimen was naive CD4+ T cells from blood. The rearrangement uses TRBV5-1 and TRBJ2-2, with TRBD2 matching 10 bases. This chain's CDR3 is CASSLTTSGPRAGELFF. Written as DNA, the CDR3 is TGCGCCAGCAGCTTGACGACTAGCGGGCCGAGGGCCGGGGAGCTGTTTTTT.